This T cell receptor beta chain derives from a study of blood T cell repertoires in COVID-19. Across the study: T cells, B-cell-depleted T cells, or PBMCs supplied cDNA or gDNA.

The CDR3 consists of 16 residues. The germline V gene has CDR1 SGDLS and CDR2 YYNGEE. V lost 0 bases and J 1 base, leaving 13 bases between the germline ends. This clone appeared once. The protocol was immunoSEQ multiplex PCR, while the TCRdb copy is restricted to in-frame clones and leaves out a portion. The table has about 330,000 clones, roughly 88% seen once; the top ten hold about 5%. The sample consisted of PBMCs or T cells enriched from blood (not recorded which). This clonotype originated in a man aged 25-40 years who had recovered from COVID-19. The chain employs TRBV9 and TRBJ1-2, with D perhaps matching TRBD1 (5 bases). CDR3 residues: CASSVDADIYNYGYTF. The DNA of the CDR3 is TGTGCCAGCAGCGTAGATGCGGACATTTATAACTATGGCTACACCTTC.